This T cell receptor (beta chain) was observed in a study of T cells in Graves' hyperthyroidism and ophthalmopathy. RNA transcripts provided the source from which TCR beta CDR3 regions were amplified. Carried out on the TCR CDR3, a first-round RT-PCR used the HTBI primer set. Using its own MiXCR run on the multiplex PCR reads, TCRdb lists one record per CDR3 protein. Counted here are roughly 600,000 distinct CDR3 sequences, roughly 15% occurring once; the ten biggest clones make up 9.5% to 15%. The CDR3 extends over 17 amino acids. V lost 1 base and J lost 1, with 14 bases in between. Germline assignment: CDR1 KGHSH and CDR2 LQKENI. Any patient presenting with uncontrolled infection, other autoimmune disease, pregnancy or lactation was left out. Fresh peripheral blood, 7.5 to 10 ml, yielded the PBMCs. This clonotype was seen ten or more times.

The chain uses TRBV18 and TRBJ2-1; possibly TRBD1 for D (6 bases). This clonotype originated in a woman in her fifties or sixties with Graves' ophthalmopathy. The sequencing sample was made of blood. Here the CDR3 reads CASSPLPGQQSYNEQFF. CDR3 nucleotide sequence: TGTGCCAGCTCACCACTACCGGGACAACAATCCTACAATGAGCAGTTCTTC.